The 8 T cell receptor beta chains presented below share a single source sample, sequenced in a study of Graves' ophthalmopathy and Graves' hyperthyroidism. Amplifying from RNA transcripts, the study obtained TCR beta CDR3 regions. HTBI primers were used in a first-round RT-PCR, which preceded a second-round multiplex PCR. Using its own MiXCR run on the multiplex PCR reads, TCRdb lists one record per CDR3 protein. Of 400,000 to 450,000 distinct CDR3 sequences in the sample, roughly 21% were seen once. Sequenced sample: peripheral blood. Receptors were obtained from a woman between 18 and 30 years old with stable Graves' hyperthyroidism.

The CDR3 loop reads CASTRTGGEYEQYF. CDR3 nucleotide sequence: TGTGCCAGCACGAGGACAGGGGGCGAGTACGAGCAGTACTTC. The chain combines TRBV7-2 with TRBJ2-7; 11 bases are a match to TRBD1. The length of the CDR3 is 14 residues. Unmatched junction bases numbered 6, after V lost 7 bases and J lost 4 bases. Germline CDR1 SGHTA, CDR2 FQGNSA.

This clonotype was seen only a few times. The rearrangement links TRBV6-2 or TRBV6-3 to TRBJ1-1, with D unclear. V was clipped by 2 bases and J by 6 bases, with 10 bases between them. The CDR3 loop spans 13 amino acids. Looked up from germline, CDR1 is MNHEY and CDR2 is SVGEGT. CDR3 nucleotide sequence: TGTGCCAGCAGTTACGGGTACAGATCTGAAGCTTTCTTT. This encodes CASSYGYRSEAFF.

This clonotype has at least ten counts. The chain is built from TRBV29-1 and TRBJ2-7, with D tentatively TRBD1 or TRBD2 (5 bases each). The CDR3 runs 13 residues. Germline lookup yields CDR1 SQVTM and CDR2 ANQGSEA. V was pared by 2 bases and J by 1 base, with 9 bases between. This CDR3 is CSVERDGSYEQYF. CDR3 nucleotide sequence: TGCAGCGTTGAAAGGGACGGGTCCTACGAGCAGTACTTC.

V is TRBV7-2 and J is TRBJ2-5; D might be TRBD2 (6 bases). CDR1 is SGHTA, CDR2 FQGNSA, per germline. Trimming pared 5 bases from V and 3 bases from J, leaving 13 bases between. The CDR3 extends over 14 amino acids. The CDR3 is CASSLDGGKETQYF. CDR3 in DNA: TGTGCCAGCAGCCTCGATGGGGGGAAAGAGACCCAGTACTTC.

This clonotype has just a few counts. The CDR3, as DNA: TGCAGTGCTAGAGATCTTGAACACGGGACAGGGACCTACGAGCAGTACTTC. Protein: CSARDLEHGTGTYEQYF. The chain has TRBV20-1 and TRBJ2-7; 9 bases agree with TRBD1. J lost 2 bases, V lost 0 bases, and 11 bases had no gene match. The length of the CDR3 is 17 residues. Germline V gives CDR1 DFQATT, CDR2 SNEGSKA (reference sequence).

The chain employs TRBV19 and TRBJ2-2, with 9 bases fitting TRBD1. CDR1 is LNHDA and CDR2 is SQIVND in the germline V gene (reference sequence). The ends lost 3 bases at V and 5 bases at J; junction bases unmatched: 7. The CDR3 length is 16 residues. CDR3 bases: TGTGCCAGTAGTATTTTGGTGACAGGGGGAACCGGGGAGCTGTTTTTT. Residues: CASSILVTGGTGELFF.

This sequence joins TRBV2 and TRBJ1-2; tentative D call: TRBD1 (6 bases). This CDR3 has 16 amino acids. Trimming pared 3 bases from V and 4 bases from J, leaving 18 bases between. Germline CDR1 and CDR2: SNHLY and FYNNEI. This chain's CDR3 is CASSDRGYGGLYGYTF. DNA for the CDR3: TGTGCCAGCAGTGATCGGGGTTATGGGGGGCTCTATGGCTACACCTTC. Full variable domain (missing parts from reference TRBV2 and TRBJ1-2): EPEVTQTPSHQVTQMGQEVILRCVPISNHLYFYWYRQILGQKVEFLVSFYNNEISEKSEIFDDQFSVERPDGSNFTLKIRSTKLEDSAMYFCASSDRGYGGLYGYTFGSGTRLTVV.

This clonotype was recorded at least ten times. This chain joins TRBV12-3 or TRBV12-4 and TRBJ1-2, with a weak D call TRBD1 (6 bases). V lost 1 base to trimming and J lost 7 bases, with 16 bases between them. This CDR3 contains 15 residues. CDR3: CASSLGWRGIAGYTF. The CDR3 DNA reads TGTGCCAGCAGTTTAGGTTGGAGGGGGATTGCTGGCTACACCTTC.